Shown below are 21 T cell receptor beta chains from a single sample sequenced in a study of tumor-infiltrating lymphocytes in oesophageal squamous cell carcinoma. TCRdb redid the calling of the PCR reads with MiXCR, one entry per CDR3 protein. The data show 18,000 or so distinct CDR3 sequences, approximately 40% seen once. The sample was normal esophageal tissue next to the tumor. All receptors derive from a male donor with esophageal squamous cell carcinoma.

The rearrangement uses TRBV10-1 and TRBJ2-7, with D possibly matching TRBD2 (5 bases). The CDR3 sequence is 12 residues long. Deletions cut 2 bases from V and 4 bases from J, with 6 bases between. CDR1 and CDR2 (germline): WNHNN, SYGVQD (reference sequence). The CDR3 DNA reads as TGCGCCAGCAGTGAGCGGGGTTACGAGCAGTACTTC. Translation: CASSERGYEQYF.

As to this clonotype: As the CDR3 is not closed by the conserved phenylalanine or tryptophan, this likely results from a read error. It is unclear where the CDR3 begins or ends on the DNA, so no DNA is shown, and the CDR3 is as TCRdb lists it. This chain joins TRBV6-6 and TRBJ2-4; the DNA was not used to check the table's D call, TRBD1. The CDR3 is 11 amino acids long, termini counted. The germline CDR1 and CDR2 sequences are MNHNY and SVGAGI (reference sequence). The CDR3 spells CASSEGQGATA.

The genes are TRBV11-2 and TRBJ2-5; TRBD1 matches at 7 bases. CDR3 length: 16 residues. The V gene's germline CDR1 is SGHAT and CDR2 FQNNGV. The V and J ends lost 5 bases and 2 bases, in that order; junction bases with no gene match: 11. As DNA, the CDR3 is TGTGCCAGCAGCGCGTACAGGGGCGGGTGGCAAGAGACCCAGTACTTC. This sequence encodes CASSAYRGGWQETQYF. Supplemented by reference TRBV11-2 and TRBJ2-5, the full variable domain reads EAGVAQSPRYKIIEKRQSVAFWCNPISGHATLYWYQQILGQGPKLLIQFQNNGVVDDSQLPKDRFSAERLKGVDSTLKIQPAKLEDSAVYLCASSAYRGGWQETQYFGPGTRLLVL.

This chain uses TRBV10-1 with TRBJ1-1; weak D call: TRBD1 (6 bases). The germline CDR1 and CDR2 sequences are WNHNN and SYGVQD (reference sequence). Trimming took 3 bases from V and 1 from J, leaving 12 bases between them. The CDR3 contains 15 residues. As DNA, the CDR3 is TGCGCCAGCAGTGAAAGGCAGGGGCCGAACACTGAAGCTTTCTTT. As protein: CASSERQGPNTEAFF.

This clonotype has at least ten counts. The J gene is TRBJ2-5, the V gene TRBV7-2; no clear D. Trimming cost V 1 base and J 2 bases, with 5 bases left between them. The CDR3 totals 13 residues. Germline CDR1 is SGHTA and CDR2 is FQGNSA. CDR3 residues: CASSLVLQETQYF. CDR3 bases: TGTGCCAGCAGCTTAGTCTTACAAGAGACCCAGTACTTC.

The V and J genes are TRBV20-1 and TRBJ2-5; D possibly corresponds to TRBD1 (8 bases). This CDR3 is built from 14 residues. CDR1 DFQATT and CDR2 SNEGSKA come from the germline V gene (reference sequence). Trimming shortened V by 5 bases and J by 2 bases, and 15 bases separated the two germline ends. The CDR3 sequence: CSAFTGGGQETQYF. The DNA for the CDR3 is TGCAGTGCTTTTACAGGGGGAGGGCAAGAGACCCAGTACTTC.

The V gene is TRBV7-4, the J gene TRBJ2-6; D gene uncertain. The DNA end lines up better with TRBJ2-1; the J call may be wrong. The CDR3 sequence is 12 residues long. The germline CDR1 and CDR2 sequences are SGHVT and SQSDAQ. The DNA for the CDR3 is TGTGCCAGCAGCTTAATGGGCGAAACGCAGTTCTTC. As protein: CASSLMGETQFF.

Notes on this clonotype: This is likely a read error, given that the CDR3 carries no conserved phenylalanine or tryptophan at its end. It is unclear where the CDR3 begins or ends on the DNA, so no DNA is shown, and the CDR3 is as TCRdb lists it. This chain's CDR3 is CASSRDTYEQYFGA. V is TRBV7-9 and J is TRBJ2-1; TRBD1, the D gene given by the table, was not confirmed from the DNA. Germline CDR1 is SEHNR and CDR2 is FQNEAQ (reference sequence). The CDR3 extends over 14 residues, inclusive of both ends.

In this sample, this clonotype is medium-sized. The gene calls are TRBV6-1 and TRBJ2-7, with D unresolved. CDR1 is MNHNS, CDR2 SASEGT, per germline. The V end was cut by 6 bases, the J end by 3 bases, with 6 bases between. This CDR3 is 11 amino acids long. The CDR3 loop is CASSVNYEQYF. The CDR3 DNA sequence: TGTGCCAGCAGCGTGAACTACGAGCAGTACTTC.

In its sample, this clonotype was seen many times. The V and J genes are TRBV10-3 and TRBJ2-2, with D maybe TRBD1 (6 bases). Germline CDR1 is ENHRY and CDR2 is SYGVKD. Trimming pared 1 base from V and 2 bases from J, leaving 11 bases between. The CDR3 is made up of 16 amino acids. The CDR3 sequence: CAISEFGGINTGELFF. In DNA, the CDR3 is TGTGCCATCAGTGAGTTTGGGGGCATTAACACCGGGGAGCTGTTTTTT.

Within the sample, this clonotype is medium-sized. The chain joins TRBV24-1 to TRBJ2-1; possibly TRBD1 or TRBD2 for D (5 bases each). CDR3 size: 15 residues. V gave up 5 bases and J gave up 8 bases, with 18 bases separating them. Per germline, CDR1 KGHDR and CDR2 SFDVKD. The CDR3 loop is CATSVRGHGIDEQFF. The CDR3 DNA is TGTGCCACCAGTGTGCGAGGACACGGGATCGATGAGCAGTTCTTC.

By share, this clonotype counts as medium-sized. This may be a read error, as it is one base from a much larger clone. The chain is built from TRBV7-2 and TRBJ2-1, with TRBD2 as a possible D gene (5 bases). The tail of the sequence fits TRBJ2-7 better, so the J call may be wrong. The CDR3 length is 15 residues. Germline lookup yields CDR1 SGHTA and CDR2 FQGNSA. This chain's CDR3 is CASTSTGNTYNEQYF. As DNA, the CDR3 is TGTGCCAGCACCTCCACCGGGAACACCTACAATGAGCAGTACTTC.

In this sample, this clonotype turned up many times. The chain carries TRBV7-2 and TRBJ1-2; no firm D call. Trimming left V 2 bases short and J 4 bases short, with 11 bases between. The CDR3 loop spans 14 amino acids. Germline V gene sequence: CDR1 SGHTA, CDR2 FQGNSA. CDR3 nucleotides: TGTGCCAGCAGCTTATCTTCAAGTCGCTATGGCTACACCTTC. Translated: CASSLSSSRYGYTF. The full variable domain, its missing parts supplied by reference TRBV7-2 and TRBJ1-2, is GAGVSQSPSNKVTEKGKDVELRCDPISGHTALYWYRQSLGQGLEFLIYFQGNSAPDKSGLPSDRFSAERTGGSVSTLTIQRTQQEDSAVYLCASSLSSSRYGYTFGSGTRLTVV.

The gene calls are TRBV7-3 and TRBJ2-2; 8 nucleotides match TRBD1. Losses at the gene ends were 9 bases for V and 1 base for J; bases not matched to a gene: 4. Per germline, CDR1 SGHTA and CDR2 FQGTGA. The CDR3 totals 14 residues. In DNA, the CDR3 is TGTGCCAGTACAGGGGGACTGAACACCGGGGAGCTGTTTTTT. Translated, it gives CASTGGLNTGELFF.

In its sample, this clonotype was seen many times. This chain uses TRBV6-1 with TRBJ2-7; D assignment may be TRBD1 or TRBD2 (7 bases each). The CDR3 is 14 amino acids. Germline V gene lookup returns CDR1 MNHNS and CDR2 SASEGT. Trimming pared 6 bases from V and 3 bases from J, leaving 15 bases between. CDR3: CASRPGGVVYEQYF. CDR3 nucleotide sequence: TGTGCCAGCAGGCCAGGGGGGGTTGTCTACGAGCAGTACTTC.

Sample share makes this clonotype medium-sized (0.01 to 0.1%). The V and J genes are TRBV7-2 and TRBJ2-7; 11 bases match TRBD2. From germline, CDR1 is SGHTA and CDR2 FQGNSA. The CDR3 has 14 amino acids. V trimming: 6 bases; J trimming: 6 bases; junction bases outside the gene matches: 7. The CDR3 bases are TGTGCCAGCAGGAAAAGCCTAGCGGGAGGCGAGCAGTACTTC. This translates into CASRKSLAGGEQYF.

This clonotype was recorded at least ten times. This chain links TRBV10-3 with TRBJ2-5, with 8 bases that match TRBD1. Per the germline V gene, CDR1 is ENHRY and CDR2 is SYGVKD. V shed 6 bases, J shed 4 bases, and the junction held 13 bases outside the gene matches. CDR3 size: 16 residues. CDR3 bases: TGTGCCATCAGCGACGGAATCCAGGGGGCCGGAGAGACCCAGTACTTC. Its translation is CAISDGIQGAGETQYF.

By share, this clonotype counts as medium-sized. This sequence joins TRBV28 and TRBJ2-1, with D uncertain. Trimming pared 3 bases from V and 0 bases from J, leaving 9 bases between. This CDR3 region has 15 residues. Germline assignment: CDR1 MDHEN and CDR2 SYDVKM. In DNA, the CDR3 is TGTGCCAGCAGTTTGTCCTTCCCCTCCTACAATGAGCAGTTCTTC. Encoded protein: CASSLSFPSYNEQFF.

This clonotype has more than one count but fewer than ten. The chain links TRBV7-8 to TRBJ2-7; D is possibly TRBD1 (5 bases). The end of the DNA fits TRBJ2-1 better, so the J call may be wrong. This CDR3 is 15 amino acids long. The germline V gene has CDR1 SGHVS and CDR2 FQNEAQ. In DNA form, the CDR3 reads TGTGCCAGCAGCTTAGCCGGACCCAGGGAAGATGAGCAGTTCTTC. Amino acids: CASSLAGPREDEQFF.

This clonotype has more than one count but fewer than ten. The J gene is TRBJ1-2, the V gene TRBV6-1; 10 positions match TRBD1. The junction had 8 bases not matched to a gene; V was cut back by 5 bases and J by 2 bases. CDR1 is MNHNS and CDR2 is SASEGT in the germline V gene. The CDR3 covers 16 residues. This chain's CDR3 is CASSRYPGQGNYGYTF. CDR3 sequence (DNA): TGTGCCAGCAGTAGATACCCGGGACAGGGGAACTATGGCTACACCTTC.

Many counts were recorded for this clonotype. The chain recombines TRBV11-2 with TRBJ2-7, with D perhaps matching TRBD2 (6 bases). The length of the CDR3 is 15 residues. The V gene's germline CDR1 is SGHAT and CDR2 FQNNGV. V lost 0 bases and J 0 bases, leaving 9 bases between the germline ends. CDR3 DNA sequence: TGTGCCAGCAGCTTAGAGCTAGCGAGCTCCTACGAGCAGTACTTC. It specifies CASSLELASSYEQYF. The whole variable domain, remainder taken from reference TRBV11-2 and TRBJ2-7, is EAGVAQSPRYKIIEKRQSVAFWCNPISGHATLYWYQQILGQGPKLLIQFQNNGVVDDSQLPKDRFSAERLKGVDSTLKIQPAKLEDSAVYLCASSLELASSYEQYFGPGTRLTVT.